This T cell receptor (beta chain) emerged from a study of somatic mutations in cytotoxic T cells in rheumatoid arthritis. Points on this clone: The antigen is not known.

Libraries were prepared by immunoSEQ multiplex PCR; TCRdb keeps only in-frame clonotypes and omits some of them. The profile covers some 14,000 clones, with over 65% appearing a single time and 25% to 30% taken by the ten largest. Whole-study findings and limits: The authors did not know the antigen targets of the expanded CD8+ clones. A rise in CD8+ clonality with age was seen in rheumatoid arthritis patients but not in healthy controls. There was no significant difference in CD8+ T-cell clonality between rheumatoid arthritis patients and age-matched healthy controls.

Sequenced sample: CD8+ T cells sorted from blood. The TCR was taken from an adult with rheumatoid arthritis.

This chain's CDR3 is CASSSDISAETQYF. DNA of the CDR3: TGTGCCAGCAGTTCGGACATATCGGCGGAGACCCAGTACTTC. The rearrangement uses TRBV28 and TRBJ2-5; D possibly corresponds to TRBD1 (5 bases). The V end lost 4 bases, the J end lost 5 bases, and 14 bases lay between the germline ends. The CDR3 has 14 amino acids. The germline gives CDR1 MDHEN, CDR2 SYDVKM.